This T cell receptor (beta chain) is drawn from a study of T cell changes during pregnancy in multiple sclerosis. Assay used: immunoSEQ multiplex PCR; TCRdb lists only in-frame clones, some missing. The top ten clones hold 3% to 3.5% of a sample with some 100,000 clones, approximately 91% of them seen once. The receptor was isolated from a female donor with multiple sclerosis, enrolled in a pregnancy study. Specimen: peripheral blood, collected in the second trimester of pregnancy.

As DNA, the CDR3 is TGCGCCACCTCGAAGGGGGTCCAGGGGAATGGCTACACCTTC. This sequence encodes CATSKGVQGNGYTF. This chain joins TRBV23-1 and TRBJ1-2; perhaps TRBD1 as D (6 bases). TRBV23-1 is known as an ORF, though its function is uncertain. The V end lost 10 bases, the J end lost 6 bases, and 21 bases lay between the germline ends. The CDR3 spans 14 residues.